Presented here are 20 T cell receptor beta chains from one specimen sequenced in a study of blood T cell repertoires in COVID-19. Assay: immunoSEQ multiplex PCR; the TCRdb copy retains only in-frame clones and omits some. The data contain roughly 200,000 clones, 85% to 90% of them seen just once; the ten biggest clones take up around 1%. What was sequenced was peripheral blood. These receptors were obtained from a woman aged 18-30 years who had recovered from COVID-19.

The chain carries TRBV5-1 and TRBJ2-1, with 12 bases aligning to TRBD2. The CDR3 spans 15 residues. J gave up 6 bases and V 5 bases, and 6 bases lay outside the gene matches. Germline CDR1 reads SGHRS; CDR2 reads YFSETQ. The DNA of the CDR3 is TGCGCCAGCAGATCCTCTAGCGGGAGGGCCAATGAGCAGTTCTTC. Amino acid sequence: CASRSSSGRANEQFF.

This chain uses TRBV7-2 with TRBJ1-5, with D perhaps matching TRBD1 (6 bases). Trimming took 5 bases from V and 3 from J, leaving 11 bases between them. The CDR3 spans 14 residues. In germline, CDR1 is SGHTA, CDR2 FQGNSA. The CDR3 region has the DNA TGTGCCAGCAGCCCCGGGGACACCAATCAGCCCCAGCATTTT. Translation gives CASSPGDTNQPQHF.

The chain employs TRBV5-6 and TRBJ1-6, with 8 bases lining up with TRBD1. This CDR3 contains 16 residues. The V gene end was trimmed by 5 bases and the J gene end by 4 bases; junction bases not matched to a gene: 8. Germline CDR1 and CDR2: SGHDT and YYEEEE. DNA of the CDR3: TGTGCCAGCAGAACCTCAGGGGGCGCTTATAATTCACCCCTCCACTTT. Amino acid sequence: CASRTSGGAYNSPLHF.

The chain carries TRBV6-4 and TRBJ1-1; no reliable D call. This CDR3 region has 14 residues. The germline V gene has CDR1 MRHNA and CDR2 SNTAGT. V was pared by 7 bases and J by 8 bases, with 20 bases between. CDR3 loop: CASTPYEGANEAFF. In nucleotides, the CDR3 is TGTGCCAGCACCCCCTACGAGGGAGCGAACGAAGCTTTCTTT.

The chain employs TRBV6-2 or TRBV6-3 and TRBJ1-1, with 9 bases matching TRBD1. The germline V gene has CDR1 MNHEY and CDR2 SVGEGT. The CDR3 runs to 13 residues. J gave up 3 bases and V 6 bases, and 2 bases lay outside the gene matches. The CDR3 DNA follows: TGTGCCAGCAGCTGGACAGGGGACACTGAAGCTTTCTTT. Residues: CASSWTGDTEAFF.

The chain links TRBV7-2 to TRBJ1-5; a possible D gene is TRBD1 (5 bases). Germline CDR1 and CDR2: SGHTA and FQGNSA. CDR3 size: 12 residues. The germline V and J ends were trimmed by 5 bases and 4 bases, with 6 bases remaining between them. Here the CDR3 DNA reads TGTGCCAGCAGCCGACAGAATCAGCCCCAGCATTTT. Its translation is CASSRQNQPQHF.

The rearrangement uses TRBV23-1 and TRBJ2-4; D might be TRBD1 (5 bases). TRBV23-1 is assigned to the ORF class and has an uncertain function. V was trimmed by 3 bases and J by 5 bases, leaving 11 bases between them. The CDR3 is 14 residues long. CDR3: CASSHPVTENIQYF. CDR3 nucleotide sequence: TGCGCCAGCAGTCATCCCGTGACAGAAAACATTCAGTACTTC.

The genes are TRBV15 and TRBJ2-3; D gene uncertain. V dropped 1 base and J dropped 2 bases, with 7 bases sitting between them. Per germline, CDR1 LNHNV and CDR2 YYDKDF (reference sequence). The CDR3 runs 14 residues. This CDR3 reads CATSRVSSTDTQYF. For the CDR3, the DNA is TGTGCCACCAGCAGAGTCTCGTCCACAGATACGCAGTATTTT.

J is TRBJ2-2 and V is TRBV29-1; a weak D match, TRBD2 (5 bases). V was clipped by 4 bases and J by 6 bases, with 15 bases between them. CDR1 is SQVTM, CDR2 ANQGSEA, per germline. CDR3 size: 14 residues. CDR3 DNA: TGCAGCGTTGGGACTCTCTCTCACTCCGGGGAGCTGTTTTTT. It yields the protein CSVGTLSHSGELFF.

The chain couples TRBV11-2 to TRBJ1-4; D gene ambiguous. The CDR3 spans 14 residues. Between the trimmed V and J ends, which lost 8 bases and 5 bases, there was a span of 15 bases. Germline V lookup: CDR1 SGHAT, CDR2 FQNNGV. Here the CDR3 DNA reads TGTGCCAGCGGTGACACTGGACTCAATGAAAAACTGTTTTTT. It codes for CASGDTGLNEKLFF.

CDR3 sequence reads: CASSPSTVYGYTF. The DNA of the CDR3 is TGTGCCAGCTCACCCTCAACAGTATATGGCTACACCTTC. The chain is built from TRBV18 and TRBJ1-2; no definite D call. The CDR3 covers 13 residues. Trimming pared 3 bases from V and 5 bases from J, leaving 10 bases between. The germline V gene has CDR1 KGHSH and CDR2 LQKENI.

This clone was detected only once. The rearrangement links TRBV10-3 to TRBJ1-1, with unresolved D. This CDR3 is built from 16 residues. Trimming cost V 2 bases and J 1 base, with 14 bases left between them. The germline V gene encodes CDR1 ENHRY and CDR2 SYGVKD. The CDR3 is CAISEPSMAANTEAFF. Written as DNA, the CDR3 is TGTGCCATCAGTGAGCCGAGTATGGCGGCGAACACTGAAGCTTTCTTT.

This sequence joins TRBV14 and TRBJ2-7; possible D gene TRBD2, 6 bases. The V and J ends lost 5 bases and 12 bases respectively, with 23 bases between them. The CDR3 consists of 14 residues. Germline V gives CDR1 SGHDN, CDR2 FVKESK. CDR3 DNA sequence: TGTGCCAGCAGCGCCCTGGGGGAGGCCGTTACGTGGTACTTC. Translation: CASSALGEAVTWYF.

The rearrangement links TRBV21-1 to TRBJ2-5; no DNA check was done on the table's D call, TRBD2. TRBV21-1 is a pseudogene segment. The CDR3 has 15 residues. The chain's CDR3 is CASSPPPGIEETQYF. In DNA, the CDR3 is TGTGCCAGCAGCCCTCCCCCCGGGATTGAAGAGACCCAGTACTTC.

This clone was seen many times. In nucleotides, the CDR3 is TGTGCCAGTAGTCCCCGACAGTTAACCTACAATGAGCAGTTCTTC. Translated: CASSPRQLTYNEQFF. V and J are TRBV19 and TRBJ2-1; TRBD1 might be the D (5 bases). Trimming left V 5 bases short and J 2 bases short, with 13 bases between. Per the germline V gene, CDR1 is LNHDA and CDR2 is SQIVND (reference sequence). This CDR3 has 15 amino acids.

The gene calls are TRBV7-9 and TRBJ2-5; 7 nucleotides line up with TRBD1. The CDR3 has 14 residues. CDR1 and CDR2 (germline): SEHNR, FQNEAQ (reference sequence). Trimming took 5 bases from V and 3 from J; bases not matched to a gene: 6. The CDR3 loop is CASSRTGTEETQYF. For the CDR3, the DNA is TGTGCCAGCAGCCGGACGGGGACAGAAGAGACCCAGTACTTC.

The CDR3 DNA reads as TGTGCCAGCAGCTTTCGACAGGGACTTGGCTCTGGAAACACCATATATTTT. Protein product: CASSFRQGLGSGNTIYF. The rearrangement uses TRBV7-8 and TRBJ1-3; 7 nucleotides align to TRBD1. The CDR3 has 17 residues. Losses at the gene ends were 3 bases for V and 0 bases for J; bases not matched to a gene: 8. CDR1 is SGHVS and CDR2 is FQNEAQ in the germline V gene.

This sequence joins TRBV7-9 and TRBJ1-5; 9 nucleotides match TRBD1. Germline CDR1 is SEHNR and CDR2 is FQNEAQ (reference sequence). Trimming took 1 base from V and 0 from J; bases not matched to a gene: 10. The CDR3 is made up of 19 amino acids. CDR3 loop: CASSLGWGQGDYSNQPQHF. The CDR3 region has the DNA TGTGCCAGCAGCTTAGGGTGGGGACAGGGAGATTATAGCAATCAGCCCCAGCATTTT. The variable domain in full, completed from reference TRBV7-9 and TRBJ1-5, reads DTGVSQNPRHKITKRGQNVTFRCDPISEHNRLYWYRQTLGQGPEFLTYFQNEAQLEKSRLLSDRFSAERPKGSFSTLEIQRTEQGDSAMYLCASSLGWGQGDYSNQPQHFGDGTRLSIL.

CDR3: CATSEPTGGNDYNYNEQFF. CDR3 nucleotides: TGTGCCACCAGTGAACCAACAGGGGGTAATGACTACAATTACAATGAGCAGTTCTTC. V gene TRBV24-1 combines with J gene TRBJ2-1, with TRBD1 identical over 8 bases. V shed 4 bases, J shed 4 bases, and the junction held 17 bases outside the gene matches. In germline, CDR1 is KGHDR, CDR2 SFDVKD. The CDR3 contains 19 residues.

The CDR3: CASSSTDRGTEAFF. Here the CDR3 DNA reads TGTGCCAGCAGTTCGACAGACAGGGGAACTGAAGCTTTCTTT. The V gene is TRBV6-2 or TRBV6-3, the J gene TRBJ1-1; 8 positions agree with TRBD1. Germline V gene sequence: CDR1 MNHEY, CDR2 SVGEGT. This CDR3 is built from 14 residues. The V segment lost 4 bases and the J segment 5 bases; nucleotides outside the gene matches: 6.